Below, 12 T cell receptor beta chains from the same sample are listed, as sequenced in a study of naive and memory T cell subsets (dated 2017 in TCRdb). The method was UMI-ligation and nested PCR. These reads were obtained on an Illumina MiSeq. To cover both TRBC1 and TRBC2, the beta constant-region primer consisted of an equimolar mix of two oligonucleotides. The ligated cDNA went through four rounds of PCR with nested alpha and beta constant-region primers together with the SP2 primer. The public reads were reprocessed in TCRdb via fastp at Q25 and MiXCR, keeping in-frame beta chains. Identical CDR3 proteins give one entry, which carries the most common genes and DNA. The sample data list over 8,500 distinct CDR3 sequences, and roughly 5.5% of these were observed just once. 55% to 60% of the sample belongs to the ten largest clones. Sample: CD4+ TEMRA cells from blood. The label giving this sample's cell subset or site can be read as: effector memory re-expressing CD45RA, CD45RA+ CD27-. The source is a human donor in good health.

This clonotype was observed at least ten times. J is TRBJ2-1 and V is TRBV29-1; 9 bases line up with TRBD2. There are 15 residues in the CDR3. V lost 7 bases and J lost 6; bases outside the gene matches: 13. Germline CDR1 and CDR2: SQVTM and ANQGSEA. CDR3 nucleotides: TGCAGCGCCGCCGCCCTAGCGGGACGTTTCAATGAGCAGTTCTTC. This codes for CSAAALAGRFNEQFF.

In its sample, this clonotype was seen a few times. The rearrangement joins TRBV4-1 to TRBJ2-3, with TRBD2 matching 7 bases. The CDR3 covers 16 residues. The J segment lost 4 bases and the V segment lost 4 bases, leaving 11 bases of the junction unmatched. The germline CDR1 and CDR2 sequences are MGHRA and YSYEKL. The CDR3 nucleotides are TGCGCCAGCAGCCGAGCGGGACTCACAGGCCCAGATACGCAGTATTTT. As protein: CASSRAGLTGPDTQYF.

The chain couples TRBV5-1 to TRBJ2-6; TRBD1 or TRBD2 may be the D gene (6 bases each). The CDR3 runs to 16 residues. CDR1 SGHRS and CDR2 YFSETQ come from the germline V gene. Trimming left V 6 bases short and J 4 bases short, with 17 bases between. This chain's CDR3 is CASIKAPGAGANVLTF. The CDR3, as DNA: TGCGCCAGCATAAAGGCTCCGGGGGCCGGGGCCAACGTCCTGACTTTC.

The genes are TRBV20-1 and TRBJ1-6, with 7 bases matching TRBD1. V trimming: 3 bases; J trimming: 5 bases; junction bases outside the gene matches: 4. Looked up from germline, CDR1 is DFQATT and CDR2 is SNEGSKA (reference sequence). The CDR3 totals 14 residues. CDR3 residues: CSASPGQHNSPLHF. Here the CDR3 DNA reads TGCAGTGCTAGCCCGGGACAGCATAATTCACCCCTCCACTTT.

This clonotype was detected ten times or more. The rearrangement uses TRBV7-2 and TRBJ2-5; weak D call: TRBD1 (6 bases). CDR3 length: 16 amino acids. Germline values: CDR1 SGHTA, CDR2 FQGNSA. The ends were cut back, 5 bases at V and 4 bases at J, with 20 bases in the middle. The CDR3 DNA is TGTGCCAGCAGCGAGCGCCTGACAGGTGGTGGAGAGACCCAGTACTTC. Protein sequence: CASSERLTGGGETQYF.

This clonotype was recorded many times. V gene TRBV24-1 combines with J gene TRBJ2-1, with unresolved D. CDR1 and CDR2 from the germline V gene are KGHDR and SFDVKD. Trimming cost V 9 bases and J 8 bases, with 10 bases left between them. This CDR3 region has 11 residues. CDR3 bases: TGTGCCACCGCGCTCTCCGATGAGCAGTTCTTC. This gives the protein CATALSDEQFF.

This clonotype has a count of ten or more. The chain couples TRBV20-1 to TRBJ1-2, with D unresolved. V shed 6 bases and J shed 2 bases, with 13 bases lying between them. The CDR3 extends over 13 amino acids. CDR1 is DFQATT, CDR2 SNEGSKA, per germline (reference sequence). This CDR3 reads CSAPPERNYGYTF. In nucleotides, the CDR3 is TGCAGTGCCCCCCCCGAGAGAAACTATGGCTACACCTTC.

The CDR3 coding sequence is TGTGCCAGCAGGCGGACAGGAAACAACAATGAGCAGTTCTTC. Amino acid sequence: CASRRTGNNNEQFF. The V call is TRBV12-3 or TRBV12-4, the J call TRBJ2-1, with 7 bases identical to TRBD1. The CDR3 runs 14 residues. V gave up 6 bases and J gave up 5 bases; unmatched junction bases: 7.

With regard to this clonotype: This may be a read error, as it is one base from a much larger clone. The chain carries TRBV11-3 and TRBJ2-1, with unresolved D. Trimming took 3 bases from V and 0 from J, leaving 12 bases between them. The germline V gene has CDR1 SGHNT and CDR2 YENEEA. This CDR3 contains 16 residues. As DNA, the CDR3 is TGTGCCAGCAGCTTGTTTATGGCACCCTCCTACAATGAGCAGTTCTTC. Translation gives CASSLFMAPSYNEQFF.

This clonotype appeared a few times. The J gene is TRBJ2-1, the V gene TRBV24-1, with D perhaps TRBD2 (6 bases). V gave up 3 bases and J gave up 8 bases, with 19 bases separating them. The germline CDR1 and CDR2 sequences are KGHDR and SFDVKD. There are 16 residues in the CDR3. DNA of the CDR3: TGTGCCACCAGTGATCCGGTGACTAGTGTCAACCATGAGCAGTTCTTC. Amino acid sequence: CATSDPVTSVNHEQFF.

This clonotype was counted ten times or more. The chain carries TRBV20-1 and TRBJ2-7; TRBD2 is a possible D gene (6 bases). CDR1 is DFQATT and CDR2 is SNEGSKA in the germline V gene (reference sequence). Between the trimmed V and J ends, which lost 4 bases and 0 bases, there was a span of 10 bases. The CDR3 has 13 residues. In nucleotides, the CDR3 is TGCAGTGCTAAGGCGGGGAGCTCCTACGAGCAGTACTTC. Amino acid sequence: CSAKAGSSYEQYF.

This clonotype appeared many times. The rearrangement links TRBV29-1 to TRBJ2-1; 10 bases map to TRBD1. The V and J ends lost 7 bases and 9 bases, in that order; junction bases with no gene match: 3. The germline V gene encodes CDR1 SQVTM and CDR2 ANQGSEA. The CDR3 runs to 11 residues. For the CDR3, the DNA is TGCAGCGGTGGACAGGGGGGTGAGCAGTTCTTC. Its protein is CSGGQGGEQFF.